Presented here are 27 T cell receptor beta chains from one specimen sequenced in a study of technical replicates of blood from several donors. The assay was immunoSEQ multiplex PCR, and TCRdb's table has in-frame clones only and misses some. The sample carries roughly 85,000 clones, around 94% recorded once. The sequencing sample was made of T cells isolated from PBMCs. The receptors shown here come from a human donor in good health.

The J gene is TRBJ2-5, the V gene TRBV5-8; 12 bases are shared with TRBD1. CDR3 length equals 17 residues. In germline, CDR1 is SGHTS, CDR2 YDEGEE. The V and J ends lost 4 bases and 3 bases, in that order; junction bases with no gene match: 10. The CDR3 protein is CASSHGTGGFVKETQYF. The DNA of the CDR3 is TGTGCCAGCAGCCACGGGACAGGGGGCTTTGTAAAAGAGACCCAGTACTTC.

This chain uses TRBV10-1 with TRBJ2-1, with TRBD2 as a possible D gene (6 bases). V shed 4 bases and J shed 4 bases, with 35 bases lying between them. The germline V gene encodes CDR1 WNHNN and CDR2 SYGVQD (reference sequence). The CDR3 length is 22 residues. This CDR3 reads CASSAPVATLRDGKRLYNEQFF. As DNA, the CDR3 is TGCGCCAGCAGTGCGCCCGTGGCCACTTTGCGGGACGGCAAGAGACTTTACAATGAGCAGTTCTTC.

This rearrangement joins TRBV19 to TRBJ1-2; no clear D gene. Germline V gene lookup returns CDR1 LNHDA and CDR2 SQIVND (reference sequence). This CDR3 contains 12 residues. V was pared by 5 bases and J by 2 bases, with 6 bases between. This CDR3 reads CASSWQNYGYTF. CDR3 bases: TGTGCCAGTAGTTGGCAGAACTATGGCTACACCTTC. Combining the CDR3 with reference TRBV19 and TRBJ1-2 gives the whole variable domain DGGITQSPKYLFRKEGQNVTLSCEQNLNHDAMYWYRQDPGQGLRLIYYSQIVNDFQKGDIAEGYSVSREKKESFPLTVTSAQKNPTAFYLCASSWQNYGYTFGSGTRLTVV.

The V call is TRBV27, the J call TRBJ1-2; 8 bases line up with TRBD1. Germline trimming cut 5 bases from V and 8 bases from J; bases unmatched to any gene: 7. The CDR3 has 13 amino acids. CDR1 is MNHEY, CDR2 SMNVEV, per germline (reference sequence). The CDR3 DNA follows: TGTGCCAGCAGTCCCGGGACAGGACGAGGCTACACCTTC. It is translated as CASSPGTGRGYTF.

The gene calls are TRBV15 and TRBJ1-5, with 7 bases fitting TRBD1. This CDR3 has 16 amino acids. The V segment lost 0 bases and the J segment 4 bases; nucleotides outside the gene matches: 6. The germline gives CDR1 LNHNV, CDR2 YYDKDF (reference sequence). The CDR3 loop is CATSRDQAGGNQPQHF. The CDR3 region has the DNA TGTGCCACCAGCAGAGATCAGGCAGGGGGGAATCAGCCCCAGCATTTT.

This clone was recorded only once. This CDR3 reads CASSLGGQGYTF. CDR3 DNA: TGTGCCAGCAGCTTGGGTGGACAGGGCTACACCTTC. The chain recombines TRBV7-9 with TRBJ1-2, with D possibly matching TRBD1 (6 bases). V was shortened by 3 bases and J by 8 bases, with 10 bases between the two germline ends. This CDR3 is 12 amino acids long. The germline gives CDR1 SEHNR, CDR2 FQNEAQ (reference sequence).

CDR3 loop: CASSPLGQGDNEQFF. DNA of the CDR3: TGTGCCAGCAGCCCTCTGGGACAGGGGGATAATGAGCAGTTCTTC. The gene calls are TRBV7-9 and TRBJ2-1, with 11 bases lining up with TRBD1. The CDR3 is 15 amino acids. The V gene's germline CDR1 is SEHNR and CDR2 FQNEAQ (reference sequence). The junction had 7 bases not matched to a gene; V was cut back by 5 bases and J by 7 bases.

The chain is built from TRBV30 and TRBJ2-6; 7 bases are shared with TRBD2. J lost 1 base, V lost 0 bases, and 15 bases had no gene match. Per germline, CDR1 GTSNPN and CDR2 SVGIG (reference sequence). CDR3 length: 20 amino acids. The CDR3 region has the DNA TGTGCCTGGAGTGTAGACCCTAGCGGCAGTACAAGTTCTGGGGCCAACGTCCTGACTTTC. Translated: CAWSVDPSGSTSSGANVLTF.

The genes are TRBV5-4 and TRBJ2-3, with D perhaps matching TRBD2 (6 bases). This CDR3 comprises 14 residues. In germline, CDR1 is SGHNT, CDR2 YYREEE (reference sequence). With 3 bases removed from V and 6 bases from J, the gap between germline ends came to 14 bases. CDR3 nucleotide sequence: TGTGCCAGCAGCTCTCAGGGCGGGACGGATACGCAGTATTTT. It is translated as CASSSQGGTDTQYF.

The chain combines TRBV27 with TRBJ1-2, with 7 bases identical to TRBD1. Germline assignment: CDR1 MNHEY and CDR2 SMNVEV (reference sequence). The CDR3 consists of 16 residues. Unmatched junction bases numbered 9, after V lost 5 bases and J lost 0 bases. CDR3 DNA: TGTGCCAGCAGTCCGCGGGCGACAGGGCCTAACTATGGCTACACCTTC. It encodes CASSPRATGPNYGYTF.

CDR3 DNA: TGTGCCAGCAGCCAATTACAACAGGGCCTAACCTACGAGCAGTACTTC. Its translation is CASSQLQQGLTYEQYF. This chain uses TRBV5-5 with TRBJ2-7; D perhaps matches TRBD1 (6 bases). Trimming removed 4 bases from V and 2 bases from J, with 19 bases in between. This CDR3 contains 16 residues. The germline gives CDR1 SGHKS, CDR2 YYEKEE (reference sequence).

The rearrangement links TRBV28 to TRBJ2-7, with 8 bases matching TRBD2. The J segment lost 0 bases and the V segment lost 1 base, leaving 14 bases of the junction unmatched. Germline CDR1 is MDHEN and CDR2 is SYDVKM. The CDR3 is 19 residues long. CDR3 region: CASSLSSSAGGPLSYEQYF. As DNA, the CDR3 is TGTGCCAGCAGTTTATCTTCTAGCGCGGGAGGCCCCCTCTCCTACGAGCAGTACTTC.

The chain employs TRBV19 and TRBJ1-1, with D unresolved. Trimming shortened V by 4 bases and J by 7 bases, and 13 bases separated the two germline ends. Looked up from germline, CDR1 is LNHDA and CDR2 is SQIVND (reference sequence). The CDR3 runs 13 residues. In DNA, the CDR3 is TGTGCCAGTAGTACCCTCCACCCGGGTGAAGCTTTCTTT. It yields the protein CASSTLHPGEAFF.

The J gene is TRBJ2-5, the V gene TRBV29-1; a possible D gene is TRBD1 (5 bases). The CDR3 length is 13 residues. With 5 bases removed from V and 1 base from J, the gap between germline ends came to 11 bases. Germline assignment: CDR1 SQVTM and CDR2 ANQGSEA. The CDR3 DNA reads TGCAGCGTTCCTGGACAAGTCCAAGAGACCCAGTACTTC. This sequence encodes CSVPGQVQETQYF.

This clone was seen a single time. The V gene is TRBV6-5, the J gene TRBJ1-2; D ambiguous. V lost 11 bases, J lost 1 base, and 14 bases lay in between. Germline lookup yields CDR1 MNHEY and CDR2 SVGAGI. The CDR3 is 13 residues long. The CDR3 DNA sequence: TGTGCCGTTCGAGGGTACCTTAACTATGGCTACACCTTC. Translation: CAVRGYLNYGYTF.

The V and J genes are TRBV11-2 and TRBJ2-5; the match to TRBD2 covers 10 bases. Losses at the gene ends were 5 bases for V and 1 base for J; bases not matched to a gene: 4. Per the germline V gene, CDR1 is SGHAT and CDR2 is FQNNGV. The CDR3 loop spans 15 amino acids. This chain's CDR3 is CASSHSSGGQETQYF. The CDR3 nucleotides read TGTGCCAGCAGCCACTCTAGCGGGGGCCAAGAGACCCAGTACTTC.

The V and J genes are TRBV30 and TRBJ2-2; D is perhaps TRBD1 (6 bases). Germline-derived CDR1 and CDR2 are GTSNPN and SVGIG (reference sequence). Trimming left V 2 bases short and J 5 bases short, with 21 bases between. The CDR3 covers 17 residues. CDR3 protein: CAWSSVRRGSLTGELFF. In DNA, the CDR3 is TGTGCCTGGAGTTCTGTGCGCAGGGGAAGTTTGACCGGGGAGCTGTTTTTT.

The chain combines TRBV29-1 with TRBJ1-1; D is unresolved. CDR1 and CDR2 from the germline V gene are SQVTM and ANQGSEA. Trimming shortened V by 4 bases and J by 0 bases, and 9 bases separated the two germline ends. This CDR3 region has 13 residues. Written as DNA, the CDR3 is TGCAGCGTTGCAGGCAGGCTGAACACTGAAGCTTTCTTT. This codes for CSVAGRLNTEAFF.

The V gene is TRBV11-1, the J gene TRBJ2-5; D gene unclear. The CDR3 loop spans 14 amino acids. V lost 0 bases, J lost 0 bases, and 5 bases lay in between. Per germline, CDR1 SGHAT and CDR2 FQDESV (reference sequence). CDR3 bases: TGTGCCAGCAGCTTAGCCCTGTACCAAGAGACCCAGTACTTC. Translated, it gives CASSLALYQETQYF.

The rearrangement joins TRBV6-6 to TRBJ1-2; 9 bases are a match to TRBD1. The germline V gene encodes CDR1 MNHNY and CDR2 SVGAGI (reference sequence). V was pared by 5 bases and J by 6 bases, with 4 bases of the junction left unmatched. The CDR3 consists of 13 residues. CDR3 loop: CASSPTGGNGYTF. CDR3 DNA: TGTGCCAGCAGTCCTACAGGGGGCAATGGCTACACCTTC.

In regard to this clone: Other nucleotide sequences from this sample produce the same CDR3. V and J are TRBV18 and TRBJ1-5; 7 bases match TRBD1. Germline CDR1 is KGHSH and CDR2 is LQKENI. CDR3 length: 14 amino acids. V trimming: 3 bases; J trimming: 6 bases; junction bases outside the gene matches: 5. The CDR3 loop reads CASSPEGASQPQHF. The CDR3 nucleotides read TGTGCCAGCTCACCGGAGGGGGCGAGTCAGCCCCAGCATTTT.

J is TRBJ2-7 and V is TRBV19, with 9 bases fitting TRBD2. The CDR3 has 15 residues. Germline V gives CDR1 LNHDA, CDR2 SQIVND (reference sequence). J gave up 6 bases and V 1 base, and 7 bases lay outside the gene matches. In nucleotides, the CDR3 is TGTGCCAGTAGTATAGGGCGGGAGGGCCCTCGCGAGCAGTACTTC. Protein sequence: CASSIGREGPREQYF. Supplemented by reference TRBV19 and TRBJ2-7, the full variable domain reads DGGITQSPKYLFRKEGQNVTLSCEQNLNHDAMYWYRQDPGQGLRLIYYSQIVNDFQKGDIAEGYSVSREKKESFPLTVTSAQKNPTAFYLCASSIGREGPREQYFGPGTRLTVT.

The genes are TRBV21-1 and TRBJ1-6. TRBV21-1 is reported as a pseudogene. CDR3 length: 14 amino acids. CDR3 DNA: TGTGCCAGCAGCAACTGTATATATAATTCACCCCTCCACTTT. Protein sequence: CASSNCIYNSPLHF.

In this sample, this clone turned up once. V and J are TRBV6-5 and TRBJ2-1, with TRBD2 identical over 9 bases. The CDR3 loop spans 13 amino acids. With V trimmed by 6 bases and J by 9 bases, 6 bases remained unmatched. Germline CDR1 MNHEY, CDR2 SVGAGI. The CDR3 reads CASSWGRGGEQFF. The CDR3, as DNA: TGTGCCAGCAGCTGGGGGCGGGGGGGTGAGCAGTTCTTC.

The chain is built from TRBV5-1 and TRBJ1-1; maybe TRBD1 (5 bases). V lost 0 bases to trimming and J lost 5 bases, with 20 bases between them. Germline V gene lookup returns CDR1 SGHRS and CDR2 YFSETQ. There are 17 residues in the CDR3. The CDR3 region has the DNA TGCGCCAGCAGCTTGGAGGGGCATACGGGTGTGAGGACTGAAGCTTTCTTT. It codes for CASSLEGHTGVRTEAFF. The full variable domain, completed using reference TRBV5-1 and TRBJ1-1, is KAGVTQTPRYLIKTRGQQVTLSCSPISGHRSVSWYQQTPGQGLQFLFEYFSETQRNKGNFPGRFSGRQFSNSRSEMNVSTLELGDSALYLCASSLEGHTGVRTEAFFGQGTRLTVV.

The chain links TRBV28 to TRBJ1-1, with a possible D match to TRBD1 (5 bases). Germline lookup yields CDR1 MDHEN and CDR2 SYDVKM. V was clipped by 5 bases and J by 5 bases, with 21 bases between them. There are 16 residues in the CDR3. For the CDR3, the DNA is TGTGCCAGCAGTCGGGCGGGGAGGGGAGCACGTACTGAAGCTTTCTTT. Translated: CASSRAGRGARTEAFF.

This clone was counted a single time. The chain is built from TRBV19 and TRBJ2-3; TRBD1 agrees at 8 bases. Germline V CDR1 and CDR2: LNHDA, SQIVND (reference sequence). The CDR3 spans 15 residues. Trimming cost V 6 bases and J 6 bases; bases outside gene matches: 11. The CDR3 loop reads CASRNMDRVADTQYF. CDR3 coding DNA: TGTGCCAGTAGAAATATGGACAGGGTAGCCGATACGCAGTATTTT.